These 21 T cell receptor beta chains were all obtained from the same sample, sequenced in a study of cytomegalovirus exposure and HLA in healthy donors. In the PCR, 60 Vbeta and 13 Jbeta primers were used. Profiling relied on immunoSEQ multiplex PCR, and the TCRdb table lists in-frame clones only, not all of them. The sample holds under 150,000 clones, around three quarters seen once. The sequenced sample was PBMCs. The receptors stem from a man aged 40-49 years in good health and CMV-seronegative.

This clone has more than one count but fewer than ten. The chain is built from TRBV7-3 and TRBJ2-2; D is possibly TRBD2 (5 bases). This CDR3 is built from 15 residues. V dropped 5 bases and J dropped 1 base, with 11 bases sitting between them. CDR1 is SGHTA, CDR2 FQGTGA, per germline. The CDR3 DNA reads as TGTGCCAGCAGCATTGGAGGAGGGAACACCGGGGAGCTGTTTTTT. Translated, it gives CASSIGGGNTGELFF.

The J gene is TRBJ2-1, the V gene TRBV5-4; 11 nucleotides align to TRBD2. Germline V lookup: CDR1 SGHNT, CDR2 YYREEE (reference sequence). V was pared by 0 bases and J by 6 bases, with 2 bases of the junction left unmatched. The CDR3 is 15 residues long. The CDR3 is CASSLGTSGSNEQFF. The CDR3 DNA sequence: TGTGCCAGCAGCTTGGGTACTAGCGGGAGCAATGAGCAGTTCTTC.

The chain couples TRBV2 to TRBJ1-4; 7 nucleotides match TRBD1. The J segment lost 5 bases and the V segment lost 6 bases, leaving 15 bases of the junction unmatched. In germline, CDR1 is SNHLY, CDR2 FYNNEI. The CDR3 runs 17 residues. In DNA form, the CDR3 reads TGTGCCAGCAGGGTGGACAGGCTCCCAACCCCAAATGAAAAACTGTTTTTT. Protein sequence: CASRVDRLPTPNEKLFF.

This chain connects TRBV9 to TRBJ2-5; perhaps TRBD1 as D (5 bases). This CDR3 is built from 14 residues. Trimming removed 0 bases at V and 5 bases at J, with 11 bases between. In germline, CDR1 is SGDLS, CDR2 YYNGEE. CDR3 DNA: TGTGCCAGCAGCGTAGGGGTGGGGCCGGAGACCCAGTACTTC. Encoded protein: CASSVGVGPETQYF.

This clone was seen a few times. The CDR3 loop is CASSPLTRDTDTQYF. CDR3 DNA: TGCGCCAGCAGCCCCCTGACACGGGACACAGATACGCAGTATTTT. The V and J genes are TRBV5-1 and TRBJ2-3, with D possibly matching TRBD2 (5 bases). The CDR3 covers 15 residues. The V gene lost 4 bases and the J gene lost 2 bases, with 14 bases spanning the gap. Germline V gene sequence: CDR1 SGHRS, CDR2 YFSETQ.

The chain employs TRBV6-6 and TRBJ1-5; the match to TRBD1 covers 7 bases. V lost 8 bases and J lost 8; bases outside the gene matches: 9. The germline V gene encodes CDR1 MNHNY and CDR2 SVGAGI (reference sequence). This CDR3 is 13 amino acids long. The CDR3 nucleotides are TGTGCCAGCTCCGGGACAGTCAGGGAGCCCCAGCATTTT. Translated, it gives CASSGTVREPQHF.

Only a few counts were recorded for this clone. This rearrangement joins TRBV6-5 to TRBJ1-5; possibly TRBD1 for D (5 bases). The germline CDR1 and CDR2 sequences are MNHEY and SVGAGI. This CDR3 is 15 amino acids long. Deletions cut 6 bases from V and 6 bases from J, with 18 bases between. The CDR3 reads CASSLDTPETQPQHF. DNA for the CDR3: TGTGCCAGCAGCCTGGACACCCCTGAGACTCAGCCCCAGCATTTT.

The rearrangement uses TRBV19 and TRBJ1-5; TRBD1 matches at 7 bases. Germline V gene lookup returns CDR1 LNHDA and CDR2 SQIVND (reference sequence). There are 15 residues in the CDR3. The V segment lost 5 bases and the J segment 1 base; nucleotides outside the gene matches: 5. For the CDR3, the DNA is TGTGCCAGTAGTCCGGAGACAGGGAGCAATCAGCCCCAGCATTTT. Amino acids: CASSPETGSNQPQHF.

V and J are TRBV5-1 and TRBJ2-1; 8 bases agree with TRBD1. V lost 2 bases, J lost 5 bases, and 6 bases stayed unmatched. The germline CDR1 and CDR2 sequences are SGHRS and YFSETQ. The CDR3 has 15 residues. CDR3 nucleotide sequence: TGCGCCAGCAGCTTATTCACAGGGGGAAACAATGAGCAGTTCTTC. It is translated as CASSLFTGGNNEQFF.

The table lists this clone with a count of one. The chain couples TRBV6-1 to TRBJ1-5, with TRBD1 identical over 7 bases. Per germline, CDR1 MNHNS and CDR2 SASEGT. The CDR3 contains 15 residues. The V segment lost 2 bases and the J segment 3 bases; nucleotides outside the gene matches: 4. The CDR3 region is CASSEIDRANQPQHF. The CDR3 DNA sequence: TGTGCCAGCAGTGAAATCGACAGGGCCAATCAGCCCCAGCATTTT.

This rearrangement joins TRBV6-4 to TRBJ2-2, with D possibly matching TRBD2 (7 bases). Germline V lookup: CDR1 MRHNA, CDR2 SNTAGT. The CDR3 consists of 17 residues. V was pared by 7 bases and J by 2 bases, with 20 bases between. DNA of the CDR3: TGTGCCAGCAACCAACTTGTGGGGGGGCGCAACACCGGGGAGCTGTTTTTT. This translates into CASNQLVGGRNTGELFF.

This clone was seen only a few times. This chain connects TRBV28 to TRBJ2-3; 10 nucleotides agree with TRBD2. The germline CDR1 and CDR2 sequences are MDHEN and SYDVKM. This CDR3 has 15 amino acids. Unmatched junction bases numbered 3, after V lost 4 bases and J lost 2 bases. The CDR3 reads CASSWTSGTTDTQYF. Written as DNA, the CDR3 is TGTGCCAGCAGTTGGACTAGCGGAACCACAGATACGCAGTATTTT.

This chain connects TRBV10-2 to TRBJ1-5; possibly TRBD1 for D (5 bases). CDR1 and CDR2 from the germline V gene are WSHSY and SAAADI. Trimming left V 4 bases short and J 6 bases short, with 10 bases between. The CDR3 loop spans 13 amino acids. CDR3 nucleotides: TGCGCCAGCAGTGGGGGCCCAAGTCAGCCCCAGCATTTT. Amino acids: CASSGGPSQPQHF.

The chain couples TRBV4-1 to TRBJ2-2; D possibly corresponds to TRBD1 (5 bases). The germline gives CDR1 MGHRA, CDR2 YSYEKL. CDR3 length equals 13 residues. The V end lost 3 bases, the J end lost 6 bases, and 8 bases lay between the germline ends. CDR3 loop: CASSQTAAGELFF. CDR3 DNA: TGCGCCAGCAGCCAGACAGCAGCCGGGGAGCTGTTTTTT.

The rearrangement uses TRBV19 and TRBJ1-6; D uncertain. V was trimmed by 5 bases and J by 2 bases, leaving 13 bases between them. The CDR3 totals 16 residues. Germline loops: CDR1 LNHDA, CDR2 SQIVND (reference sequence). The CDR3 sequence: CASSVAVMTYNSPLHF. In DNA form, the CDR3 reads TGTGCCAGTAGTGTCGCGGTTATGACCTATAATTCACCCCTCCACTTT.

The gene calls are TRBV10-3 and TRBJ1-2; D possibly corresponds to TRBD1 (6 bases). Looked up from germline, CDR1 is ENHRY and CDR2 is SYGVKD. This CDR3 is built from 13 residues. Trimming took off 6 bases at V and 5 bases at J, with 13 bases between the two ends. CDR3 nucleotide sequence: TGTGCCATCAGCCGACAGGAGAAATATGGCTACACCTTC. Its translation is CAISRQEKYGYTF.

J is TRBJ2-3 and V is TRBV5-6, with TRBD1 matching over 8 bases. V gave up 4 bases and J gave up 0 bases; unmatched junction bases: 7. This CDR3 is built from 16 residues. Looked up from germline, CDR1 is SGHDT and CDR2 is YYEEEE. The CDR3 here is CASSQRQGPSTDTQYF. CDR3 nucleotide sequence: TGTGCCAGCAGCCAAAGACAGGGGCCGAGCACAGATACGCAGTATTTT.

The J gene is TRBJ2-2, the V gene TRBV6-1; possible D gene TRBD1, 6 bases. Germline CDR1 MNHNS, CDR2 SASEGT. CDR3 length: 14 residues. Trimming left V 6 bases short and J 7 bases short, with 15 bases between. CDR3 in amino acids: CASSSQGGVGELFF. DNA of the CDR3: TGTGCCAGCAGCTCACAGGGTGGAGTCGGGGAGCTGTTTTTT.

The V gene is TRBV4-1, the J gene TRBJ2-7; 7 nucleotides match TRBD1. The germline V gene encodes CDR1 MGHRA and CDR2 YSYEKL. Trimming at V came to 0 bases and at J to 3 bases, leaving 8 bases not matched to a gene. The CDR3 is made up of 16 amino acids. CDR3 sequence reads: CASSQDLGRGYYEQYF. Written as DNA, the CDR3 is TGCGCCAGCAGCCAAGATCTTGGCAGGGGGTACTACGAGCAGTACTTC.

This chain connects TRBV2 to TRBJ2-7; 11 bases fit TRBD1. The junction had 8 bases not matched to a gene; V was cut back by 6 bases and J by 1 base. This CDR3 has 16 amino acids. Germline lookup yields CDR1 SNHLY and CDR2 FYNNEI. The CDR3 loop reads CASRRTGGGFSYEQYF. CDR3 DNA sequence: TGTGCCAGCAGGAGGACAGGGGGCGGCTTTTCCTACGAGCAGTACTTC.

On this clone itself: This specimen includes other DNA sequences encoding the same CDR3. V usage is TRBV19 and J usage is TRBJ1-1, with a weak D call TRBD1 (5 bases). From germline, CDR1 is LNHDA and CDR2 SQIVND (reference sequence). This CDR3 is 13 amino acids long. V was clipped by 6 bases and J by 1 base, with 9 bases between them. CDR3 in amino acids: CASSITGNTEAFF. The CDR3 DNA follows: TGTGCCAGTAGCATCACAGGGAACACTGAAGCTTTCTTT. The variable domain in full, completed from reference TRBV19 and TRBJ1-1, reads DGGITQSPKYLFRKEGQNVTLSCEQNLNHDAMYWYRQDPGQGLRLIYYSQIVNDFQKGDIAEGYSVSREKKESFPLTVTSAQKNPTAFYLCASSITGNTEAFFGQGTRLTVV.